This T cell receptor (beta chain) is drawn from a study of blood T cell repertoires in COVID-19 (TCRdb year 2020). About the study as a whole: Samples covering the acute and convalescent phases of COVID-19 were provided by collaborators in the United States, Italy and Spain. Subjects who had been exposed to COVID-19, were actively infected with it, or had recovered from it provided the deeply sampled blood TCRbeta repertoires that made up the dataset. The sample metadata nearly always contained a de-identified subject ID, COVID-19 status, age in years and sex. Where available, HLA class I and class II types were obtained from metadata supplied by the sample provider rather than from assay-based typing. The material from the prospective study consisted of cDNA or gDNA derived from T cells, B-cell-depleted T cells, or PBMCs. Samples came from the ongoing ImmuneRACE study (first 160 participants) plus 1,254 subjects from 6 global collaborators. The repertoires were made available in a free public database intended to serve as a resource for research on the immune response to SARS-CoV-2. Points the paper makes about the study in general: The amount of clinical and demographic metadata varied by source and participant and was provided uncurated.

The immunoSEQ Assay, a bias-controlled multiplex PCR, was used to amplify TCRbeta CDR3 regions from genomic DNA. The authors' pipeline ran thus. The number of nucleated cells in each sample was estimated by amplification of reference gene primers within the assay. To quantify the absolute abundance of each unique TCRbeta CDR3 rearrangement, sequence reads were collapsed and filtered. Productive Simpson clonality was computed per sample as the square root of Simpson's diversity index over productive rearrangements. As stored in TCRdb, this immuneACCESS dataset retains in-frame rearrangements with V and J assigned. A fraction of the clones does not appear; measured against another copy, unresolved V genes explain less than half of the discrepancy, and the remainder lacks a known reason. V and J calls plus clone size are reproduced from that table; the DNA served to infer D and trimming. The table for this sample lists hundreds of thousands of clones; 70% to 90% of them were counted only once. The ten largest clones capture over 3.5% of the sample.

From the germline V gene (reference sequence), CDR1 is LNHDA and CDR2 is SQIVND. The CDR3, cysteine through phenylalanine, is 15 amino acids long. Only the CDR3 region is kept as DNA, spanning 45 bases read in frame from base 1. V is trimmed back by 5 bases and J by 3 bases, and the junction contains 9 bases that no gene match accounts for. In the prospective study, participants were roughly 18 to 100 years old, resided in 25 or so geographic areas of the United States, and were enrolled through a virtual design. In the prospective study, cohorts were assigned on the basis of participant-reported clinical history obtained from a screening survey and a study questionnaire. For ImmuneRACE Cohort 3, a participant was defined as recovered based on two consecutive negative NP/OP PCR tests, clearance by a healthcare professional, or resolution of symptoms. Each participant in the prospective study had whole blood, serum and a nasopharyngeal or oropharyngeal swab collected by mobile phlebotomists. Additional blood draws and questionnaires over an approximately two-month period could optionally be provided by prospective study participants. Before DNA extraction, blood samples from the prospective study were shipped at room temperature or frozen.

Remarks on this clone: Its specific antigen is unknown. Qualities for individual bases were not recorded, and no much larger clone is one base off.

Here the chain combines TRBV19 and TRBJ1-1, with 7 junctional bases fitting TRBD1. The source is a young man who had recovered from COVID-19. Sequencing used PBMCs or T cells enriched from blood (not recorded which). The sequence in DNA is TGTGCCAGTAGTCATCCGCGACAGGGTGACACTGAAGCTTTCTTT. Its amino acids are CASSHPRQGDTEAFF.